Below are 9 T cell receptor beta chains sequenced from a single sample in a study of radiotherapy plus CTLA-4 blockade in lung cancer. Repertoires were generated with immunoSEQ multiplex PCR, while TCRdb's copy carries only in-frame clones and drops some. The sample carries around 40,000 clones, about 75% recorded once. Material: peripheral blood, obtained from a patient treated with radiotherapy plus ipilimumab. The receptor set was obtained from a human donor with non-small cell lung cancer who had stable disease on radiotherapy plus ipilimumab.

The chain recombines TRBV2 with TRBJ2-7, with TRBD2 as a possible D gene (6 bases). Germline V gives CDR1 SNHLY, CDR2 FYNNEI. The CDR3 runs 14 residues. Trimming took off 3 bases at V and 3 bases at J, with 12 bases between the two ends. The CDR3 here is CASSDRTIVYEQYF. DNA for the CDR3: TGTGCCAGCAGTGACCGGACTATAGTCTACGAGCAGTACTTC.

Note on this clone: Other DNA sequences in the sample encode the same CDR3. The V gene is TRBV5-1, the J gene TRBJ1-2; D ambiguous. V lost 8 bases and J 2 bases, leaving 10 bases between the germline ends. The CDR3 sequence is 12 residues long. Germline lookup yields CDR1 SGHRS and CDR2 YFSETQ. The CDR3, as DNA: TGCGCCAGTAGAACAGAGAACTATGGCTACACCTTC. The encoded protein is CASRTENYGYTF.

This clone was picked up a small number of times. V is TRBV30 and J is TRBJ2-7; possibly TRBD1 for D (5 bases). The CDR3 runs 13 residues. Germline V lookup: CDR1 GTSNPN, CDR2 SVGIG (reference sequence). V lost 4 bases to trimming and J lost 2 bases, with 12 bases between them. This CDR3 reads CAWTLAGPYEQYF. Here the CDR3 DNA reads TGTGCCTGGACCCTCGCAGGGCCCTACGAGCAGTACTTC. Drawing the rest from reference TRBV30 and TRBJ2-7, the complete variable domain is SQTIHQWPATLVQPVGSPLSLECTVEGTSNPNLYWYRQAAGRGLQLLFYSVGIGQISSEVPQNLSASRPQDRQFILSSKKLLLSDSGFYLCAWTLAGPYEQYFGPGTRLTVT.

This clone was found once. J is TRBJ1-3 and V is TRBV5-1; TRBD1 might be the D (6 bases). CDR3 size: 17 residues. Trimming removed 3 bases from V and 2 bases from J, with 18 bases in between. Germline lookup yields CDR1 SGHRS and CDR2 YFSETQ. CDR3 loop: CASSSGGGGAAGNTIYF. Written as DNA, the CDR3 is TGCGCCAGCAGCTCAGGTGGGGGGGGCGCCGCTGGAAACACCATATATTTT.

This sequence joins TRBV5-4 and TRBJ2-5; possible D gene TRBD1, 5 bases. Germline CDR1 SGHNT, CDR2 YYREEE (reference sequence). V lost 3 bases and J 2 bases, leaving 11 bases between the germline ends. The CDR3 covers 14 residues. Here the CDR3 DNA reads TGTGCCAGCAGCTCCAGGGCCTCTCAAGAGACCCAGTACTTC. Its translation is CASSSRASQETQYF.

This chain links TRBV5-1 with TRBJ2-2; maybe TRBD2 (6 bases). V was pared by 5 bases and J by 2 bases, with 16 bases between. The germline V gene has CDR1 SGHRS and CDR2 YFSETQ. The CDR3 is 16 amino acids. DNA of the CDR3: TGCGCCAGCAGTAGGAGGGCCGGCATTAACACCGGGGAGCTGTTTTTT. Translation: CASSRRAGINTGELFF.

The chain joins TRBV5-1 to TRBJ1-2; 8 nucleotides align to TRBD1. J gave up 4 bases and V 0 bases, and 2 bases lay outside the gene matches. Germline CDR1 SGHRS, CDR2 YFSETQ. This CDR3 comprises 14 residues. The chain's CDR3 is CASSLGDRIYGYTF. CDR3 nucleotides: TGCGCCAGCAGCTTGGGGGACAGGATCTATGGCTACACCTTC. Full variable domain (remainder filled in from reference TRBV5-1 and TRBJ1-2): KAGVTQTPRYLIKTRGQQVTLSCSPISGHRSVSWYQQTPGQGLQFLFEYFSETQRNKGNFPGRFSGRQFSNSRSEMNVSTLELGDSALYLCASSLGDRIYGYTFGSGTRLTVV.

The rearrangement uses TRBV5-5 and TRBJ1-1, with TRBD1 identical over 8 bases. The germline V gene has CDR1 SGHKS and CDR2 YYEKEE (reference sequence). After removal of 4 bases from V and 1 base from J, the junction contained 6 bases not matched to a gene. CDR3 length: 15 residues. DNA for the CDR3: TGTGCCAGCAGCACGGACAGGGCAGGGAACACTGAAGCTTTCTTT. Protein sequence: CASSTDRAGNTEAFF.

This chain uses TRBV5-8 with TRBJ2-5; tentative D call: TRBD1 (6 bases). The V gene lost 0 bases and the J gene lost 5 bases, with 14 bases spanning the gap. Germline V gives CDR1 SGHTS, CDR2 YDEGEE. The CDR3 consists of 15 residues. The DNA for the CDR3 is TGTGCCAGCAGCTTGGGGCGTCAGGGGACGGAGACCCAGTACTTC. Amino acids: CASSLGRQGTETQYF.